This T cell receptor (beta chain) was sequenced during a study of blood T cells in healthy people across ages. General study results and limits: Estimates based on one million T cells were treated as lower bounds.

Worth noting for this clonotype: What it recognizes is unknown.

A second PCR, run for roughly 7 to 11 cycles, used a sample-barcoded 5' primer plus a J-beta primer mix. Via MiXCR, TCRdb re-called the 5' RACE reads, giving one row per CDR3 protein. The sample lists around 1,600,000 distinct CDR3 sequences; roughly 43% were seen once. Germline-derived CDR1 and CDR2 are MGHRA and YSYEKL. The V and J ends lost 0 bases and 4 bases respectively, with 9 bases between them. CDR3 size: 14 residues. This sequence originates from a woman between 18 and 30 years old in good health. What was sequenced was blood. The gene calls are TRBV4-1 and TRBJ1-1; D is unclear. The CDR3 region is CASSQEESGTEAFF. DNA for the CDR3: TGCGCCAGCAGCCAAGAAGAATCGGGCACTGAAGCTTTCTTT.